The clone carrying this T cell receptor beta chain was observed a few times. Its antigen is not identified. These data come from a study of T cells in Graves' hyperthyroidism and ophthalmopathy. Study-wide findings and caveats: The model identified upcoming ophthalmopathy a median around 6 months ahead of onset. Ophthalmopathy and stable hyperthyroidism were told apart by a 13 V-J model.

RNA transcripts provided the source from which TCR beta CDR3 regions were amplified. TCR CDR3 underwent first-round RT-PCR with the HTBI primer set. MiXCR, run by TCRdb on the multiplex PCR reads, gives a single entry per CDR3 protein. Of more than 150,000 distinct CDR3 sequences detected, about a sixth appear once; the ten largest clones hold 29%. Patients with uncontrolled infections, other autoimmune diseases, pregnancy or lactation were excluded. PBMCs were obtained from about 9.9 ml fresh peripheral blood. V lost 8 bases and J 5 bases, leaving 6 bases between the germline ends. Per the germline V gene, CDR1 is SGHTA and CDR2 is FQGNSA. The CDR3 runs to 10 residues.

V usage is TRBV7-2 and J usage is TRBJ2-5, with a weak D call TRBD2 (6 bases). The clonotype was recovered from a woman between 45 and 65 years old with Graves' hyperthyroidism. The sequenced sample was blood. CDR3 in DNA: TGTGCCAGCGGGGGGGAGACCCAGTACTTC. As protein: CASGGETQYF.